The 26 T cell receptor beta chains below were found in one sample sequenced in a study of PD-1 blockade in classical Hodgkin lymphoma. Each of the patients experienced relapse following autologous stem cell transplantation, and their brentuximab vedotin exposure differed. Sequencing was performed with immunoSEQ multiplex PCR; in TCRdb, only in-frame clones are kept and a portion is missing. The sample carries about 85,000 clones, about nine tenths recorded once. Sequenced material: peripheral blood mononuclear cells (PBMCs), taken before the second cycle of nivolumab. The receptors derive from a human donor with classical Hodgkin lymphoma.

The gene calls are TRBV28 and TRBJ2-5, with D perhaps matching TRBD1 (6 bases). The germline V gene has CDR1 MDHEN and CDR2 SYDVKM. V dropped 3 bases and J dropped 4 bases, with 12 bases sitting between them. This CDR3 has 14 residues. CDR3 nucleotide sequence: TGTGCCAGCAGTTTGTTGGGGGCTGGAGAGACCCAGTACTTC. Translating gives CASSLLGAGETQYF. Full variable domain (remainder filled in from reference TRBV28 and TRBJ2-5): DVKVTQSSRYLVKRTGEKVFLECVQDMDHENMFWYRQDPGLGLRLIYFSYDVKMKEKGDIPEGYSVSREKKERFSLILESASTNQTSMYLCASSLLGAGETQYFGPGTRLLVL.

This chain connects TRBV10-3 to TRBJ1-2; unclear D gene. The CDR3 runs 18 residues. CDR1 and CDR2 (germline): ENHRY, SYGVKD. V was shortened by 0 bases and J by 0 bases, with 17 bases between the two germline ends. CDR3 residues: CAISESGGTRQTNYGYTF. CDR3 sequence (DNA): TGTGCCATCAGTGAGTCGGGCGGAACAAGACAAACTAACTATGGCTACACCTTC.

This clone was seen a single time. The V call is TRBV19, the J call TRBJ1-2; a weak D match, TRBD1 (6 bases). The germline V and J ends were trimmed by 2 bases and 2 bases, with 24 bases remaining between them. Per germline, CDR1 LNHDA and CDR2 SQIVND (reference sequence). The CDR3 runs 19 residues. CDR3 loop: CASSIRPTSGVPRNYGYTF. The CDR3 DNA reads TGTGCCAGTAGTATACGGCCTACTTCAGGGGTACCACGAAACTATGGCTACACCTTC.

This chain uses TRBV7-9 with TRBJ2-3; 10 bases align to TRBD2. V was clipped by 5 bases and J by 2 bases; unmatched bases: 7. Germline assignment: CDR1 SEHNR and CDR2 FQNEAQ (reference sequence). CDR3 length: 16 residues. The CDR3 DNA is TGTGCCAGCAGCCGCCCCGGGACTAGCGCCACAGATACGCAGTATTTT. Protein product: CASSRPGTSATDTQYF. The full variable domain, with the rest looked up from reference TRBV7-9 and TRBJ2-3, is DTGVSQNPRHKITKRGQNVTFRCDPISEHNRLYWYRQTLGQGPEFLTYFQNEAQLEKSRLLSDRFSAERPKGSFSTLEIQRTEQGDSAMYLCASSRPGTSATDTQYFGPGTRLTVL.

This sequence joins TRBV5-4 and TRBJ2-7; 8 bases agree with TRBD2. Germline V gene data show CDR1 as SGHNT and CDR2 as YYREEE (reference sequence). Trimming removed 5 bases from V and 0 bases from J; junction bases left unmatched: 16. The CDR3 is 18 amino acids. CDR3 nucleotide sequence: TGTGCCAGCAGTCCACAGGGTGTCGCGGGGACTAGCTCCTACGAGCAGTACTTC. Translated, it gives CASSPQGVAGTSSYEQYF.

The chain is built from TRBV6-1 and TRBJ2-5, with TRBD1 identical over 8 bases. V shed 3 bases and J 3 bases; nucleotides not matched to a gene: 9. Germline CDR1 MNHNS, CDR2 SASEGT. The CDR3 has 16 amino acids. The CDR3 loop is CASSDVLTGVEETQYF. The CDR3, as DNA: TGTGCCAGCAGTGACGTCTTGACAGGGGTTGAAGAGACCCAGTACTTC.

The chain carries TRBV6-6 and TRBJ2-3; D is unresolved. V was trimmed by 2 bases and J by 4 bases, leaving 7 bases between them. Germline values: CDR1 MNHNY, CDR2 SVGAGI (reference sequence). The CDR3 spans 13 residues. The chain's CDR3 is CASSYERADTQYF. CDR3 nucleotide sequence: TGTGCCAGCAGTTACGAAAGAGCAGATACGCAGTATTTT.

The rearrangement joins TRBV18 to TRBJ2-1; 10 bases map to TRBD2. This CDR3 spans 16 amino acids. J lost 0 bases, V lost 6 bases, and 5 bases had no gene match. In germline, CDR1 is KGHSH, CDR2 LQKENI. The CDR3 reads CASSPGLAPSYNEQFF. For the CDR3, the DNA is TGTGCCAGCTCTCCGGGACTAGCGCCCTCCTACAATGAGCAGTTCTTC.

The chain uses TRBV18 and TRBJ1-5; maybe TRBD1 (6 bases). The V end was cut by 3 bases, the J end by 1 base, with 16 bases between. The CDR3 covers 17 residues. The germline V gene encodes CDR1 KGHSH and CDR2 LQKENI. CDR3 sequence reads: CASSPAPTGASNQPQHF. The CDR3, as DNA: TGTGCCAGCTCACCCGCACCGACGGGGGCGAGCAATCAGCCCCAGCATTTT.

The J gene is TRBJ1-1, the V gene TRBV7-3, with no clear D. Germline CDR1 is SGHTA and CDR2 is FQGTGA. V was trimmed by 5 bases and J by 5 bases, leaving 15 bases between them. The CDR3 is 14 residues long. The CDR3 region has the DNA TGTGCCAGCAGCCCCGGACCCAGAAGGACTGAAGCTTTCTTT. This translates into CASSPGPRRTEAFF.

The genes are TRBV19 and TRBJ2-2; no definite D call. V was trimmed by 8 bases and J by 7 bases, leaving 14 bases between them. This CDR3 is built from 13 residues. Germline CDR1 LNHDA, CDR2 SQIVND (reference sequence). The CDR3 DNA reads TGTGCCAGTCGTCACGAGGCAGGCGGGGAGCTGTTTTTT. Translation gives CASRHEAGGELFF.

The chain joins TRBV28 to TRBJ2-7; 11 nucleotides agree with TRBD1. CDR1 and CDR2 from the germline V gene are MDHEN and SYDVKM. The CDR3 extends over 15 amino acids. Trimming at V came to 1 base and at J to 6 bases, leaving 5 bases not matched to a gene. CDR3 nucleotides: TGTGCCAGCAGTTTATACGGGACAGGGGGATTCGAGCAGTACTTC. Encoded protein: CASSLYGTGGFEQYF.

V is TRBV9 and J is TRBJ2-1, with D unresolved. The length of the CDR3 is 12 residues. The ends were cut back, 5 bases at V and 2 bases at J, with 5 bases in the middle. Germline V gives CDR1 SGDLS, CDR2 YYNGEE. CDR3 nucleotides: TGTGCCAGCAGTACCCCCTACAATGAGCAGTTCTTC. Its protein product is CASSTPYNEQFF.

The chain employs TRBV7-3 and TRBJ1-1; tentative D call: TRBD1 (6 bases). Germline lookup yields CDR1 SGHTA and CDR2 FQGTGA. Trimming shortened V by 0 bases and J by 7 bases, and 9 bases separated the two germline ends. This CDR3 is built from 13 residues. CDR3 protein: CASSLTGADEAFF. CDR3 coding DNA: TGTGCCAGCAGCTTAACGGGGGCAGATGAAGCTTTCTTT.

This clone was counted a few times. The chain combines TRBV5-4 with TRBJ1-1; 7 nucleotides line up with TRBD1. The CDR3 is 14 amino acids. Looked up from germline, CDR1 is SGHNT and CDR2 is YYREEE (reference sequence). J lost 2 bases, V lost 5 bases, and 6 bases had no gene match. As DNA, the CDR3 is TGTGCCAGCAGAGTCAGAGGGGGCAACACTGAAGCTTTCTTT. Translated: CASRVRGGNTEAFF.

This chain links TRBV7-9 with TRBJ2-7; tentatively, D is TRBD1 (5 bases). The CDR3 has 16 amino acids. Germline lookup yields CDR1 SEHNR and CDR2 FQNEAQ (reference sequence). V shed 3 bases and J shed 0 bases, with 15 bases lying between them. The CDR3 nucleotides are TGTGCCAGCAGCTTCTTTGACAGTGCAGTCTCCTACGAGCAGTACTTC. Its protein product is CASSFFDSAVSYEQYF.

The chain links TRBV7-9 to TRBJ1-4; D is possibly TRBD1 (5 bases). This CDR3 has 15 amino acids. Looked up from germline, CDR1 is SEHNR and CDR2 is FQNEAQ (reference sequence). V was shortened by 5 bases and J by 4 bases, with 14 bases between the two germline ends. In nucleotides, the CDR3 is TGTGCCAGCAGCCATCCTGGGGGGGTTAATGAAAAACTGTTTTTT. It encodes CASSHPGGVNEKLFF.

This sequence joins TRBV5-4 and TRBJ1-1; TRBD1 matches at 7 bases. CDR1 SGHNT and CDR2 YYREEE come from the germline V gene (reference sequence). This CDR3 region has 14 residues. Trimming removed 2 bases from V and 1 base from J; junction bases left unmatched: 2. As DNA, the CDR3 is TGTGCCAGCAGCTTAGGACAGGCGAACACTGAAGCTTTCTTT. Protein product: CASSLGQANTEAFF.

CDR3 residues: CASSLIGQMNTEAFF. The CDR3 coding sequence is TGTGCCAGCAGCTTGATCGGGCAGATGAACACTGAAGCTTTCTTT. The rearrangement uses TRBV5-5 and TRBJ1-1, with D uncertain. The CDR3 is 15 amino acids. Trimming left V 1 base short and J 0 bases short, with 10 bases between. The V gene's germline CDR1 is SGHKS and CDR2 YYEKEE (reference sequence).

This chain connects TRBV15 to TRBJ2-1; possibly TRBD1 or TRBD2 for D (6 bases each). V gave up 6 bases and J gave up 10 bases, with 16 bases separating them. This CDR3 contains 13 residues. Germline values: CDR1 LNHNV, CDR2 YYDKDF (reference sequence). DNA of the CDR3: TGTGCCACCAGGGGGGGCGGCACAAGGGAGCAGTTCTTC. Amino acids: CATRGGGTREQFF.

This chain connects TRBV27 to TRBJ2-3, with 10 bases lining up with TRBD2. The CDR3 extends over 17 amino acids. Germline V gene sequence: CDR1 MNHEY, CDR2 SMNVEV (reference sequence). V shed 3 bases, J shed 1 base, and the junction held 7 bases outside the gene matches. The CDR3 DNA reads as TGTGCCAGCAGTTTCCTAGCGGGAGTGGGGGGCACAGATACGCAGTATTTT. Translation: CASSFLAGVGGTDTQYF.

The chain uses TRBV2 and TRBJ2-4; unclear D gene. Germline-derived CDR1 and CDR2 are SNHLY and FYNNEI. Trimming took 2 bases from V and 16 from J, leaving 12 bases between them. CDR3 length equals 11 residues. As DNA, the CDR3 is TGTGCCAGCAGTGAATCTCTCGCCCGCTACTTC. It specifies CASSESLARYF. The whole variable domain, filled in from reference TRBV2 and TRBJ2-4, reads EPEVTQTPSHQVTQMGQEVILRCVPISNHLYFYWYRQILGQKVEFLVSFYNNEISEKSEIFDDQFSVERPDGSNFTLKIRSTKLEDSAMYFCASSESLARYFGAGTRLSVL.

This chain joins TRBV6-4 and TRBJ2-7, with TRBD1 matching 9 bases. The CDR3 runs 15 residues. CDR1 MRHNA and CDR2 SNTAGT come from the germline V gene. V shed 3 bases, J shed 2 bases, and the junction held 5 bases outside the gene matches. This CDR3 is CASSELGQGPYEQYF. The CDR3 nucleotides are TGTGCCAGCAGTGAGTTGGGACAGGGCCCCTACGAGCAGTACTTC.

The DNA of the CDR3 is TGTGCCAGCAGCTTAAGTGACAGCTCCTACGAGCAGTACTTC. Translating it yields CASSLSDSSYEQYF. J is TRBJ2-7 and V is TRBV7-9; tentatively, D is TRBD1 (5 bases). The CDR3 sequence is 14 residues long. V was cut by 2 bases and J by 0 bases, with 8 bases left in between. Germline CDR1 reads SEHNR; CDR2 reads FQNEAQ (reference sequence).

This chain connects TRBV5-8 to TRBJ2-5; possibly TRBD1 or TRBD2 for D (5 bases each). Germline loops: CDR1 SGHTS, CDR2 YDEGEE. This CDR3 is 16 amino acids long. The V gene lost 2 bases and the J gene lost 0 bases, with 14 bases spanning the gap. CDR3 DNA: TGTGCCAGCAGCTTTAGGTTTGGGGGTAACCAAGAGACCCAGTACTTC. It encodes CASSFRFGGNQETQYF.

This clone was recorded a few times. V is TRBV28 and J is TRBJ2-2, with 9 positions matching TRBD2. The CDR3 runs to 16 residues. Looked up from germline, CDR1 is MDHEN and CDR2 is SYDVKM. V shed 6 bases, J shed 7 bases, and the junction held 12 bases outside the gene matches. In nucleotides, the CDR3 is TGTGCCAGCAGACAATTGGGACTAGCTCTGAGCGGGGAGCTGTTTTTT. Amino acids: CASRQLGLALSGELFF.